This entry lists 29 T cell receptor beta chains sequenced from one sample in a study of T cells in Graves' hyperthyroidism and ophthalmopathy. Amplified regions were TCR beta CDR3 sequences from RNA transcripts. Researchers ran a first-round RT-PCR on the TCR CDR3 using the HTBI primer set. One entry per CDR3 protein, called by TCRdb with MiXCR from the multiplex PCR reads. The repertoire includes more than 650,000 distinct CDR3 sequences, roughly 15% of them detected once, and roughly 10% sits in the top ten. What was sequenced was blood. Every receptor here comes from a young woman with Graves' hyperthyroidism.

The table lists this clonotype with many counts. The chain carries TRBV7-9 and TRBJ2-1; TRBD2 is a possible D gene (5 bases). The CDR3 contains 20 residues. Trimming shortened V by 2 bases and J by 0 bases, and 23 bases separated the two germline ends. Germline CDR1 is SEHNR and CDR2 is FQNEAQ (reference sequence). The CDR3 loop reads CASSLTFRNRRNHSYNEQFF. Written as DNA, the CDR3 is TGTGCCAGCAGCTTAACTTTCAGGAATAGGAGGAATCACTCCTACAATGAGCAGTTCTTC.

To note about this clonotype: A read error may produce the germline difference seen at one junction end. The chain couples TRBV7-2 to TRBJ2-4; 8 bases are shared with TRBD1. Germline values: CDR1 SGHTA, CDR2 FQGNSA. This CDR3 is built from 15 residues. In nucleotides, the CDR3 is TGTGCCAGCAGCAAGACCCCCGGACAGGGAAACATTCAGTGCTTC. Translating it yields CASSKTPGQGNIQCF. Combining the CDR3 with reference TRBV7-2 and TRBJ2-4 gives the whole variable domain GAGVSQSPSNKVTEKGKDVELRCDPISGHTALYWYRQSLGQGLEFLIYFQGNSAPDKSGLPSDRFSAERTGGSVSTLTIQRTQQEDSAVYLCASSKTPGQGNIQCFGAGTRLSVL.

The CDR3 loop is CSASRQASNQPQHF. The CDR3 nucleotides are TGCAGTGCTTCCAGACAGGCCAGCAATCAGCCCCAGCATTTT. The chain couples TRBV20-1 to TRBJ1-5, with D possibly matching TRBD1 (6 bases). From germline, CDR1 is DFQATT and CDR2 SNEGSKA (reference sequence). With 5 bases removed from V and 1 base from J, the gap between germline ends came to 12 bases. This CDR3 comprises 14 residues.

Many counts were recorded for this clonotype. V usage is TRBV28 and J usage is TRBJ2-3; 14 bases map to TRBD2. CDR3 length equals 20 residues. The trim removed 3 bases at V and 3 bases at J, leaving 14 bases unmatched. Germline assignment: CDR1 MDHEN and CDR2 SYDVKM. The CDR3 DNA reads as TGTGCCAGCAGTTTCTTCCATAGGACTAGCGGGAGGAGCGAAACAGATACGCAGTATTTT. This encodes CASSFFHRTSGRSETDTQYF.

This clonotype was observed many times. The chain joins TRBV5-1 to TRBJ1-2; 7 bases agree with TRBD1. Germline V lookup: CDR1 SGHRS, CDR2 YFSETQ. Germline trimming cut 4 bases from V and 0 bases from J; bases unmatched to any gene: 9. This CDR3 is 16 amino acids long. CDR3 loop: CASSKLGQKSNYGYTF. The CDR3 DNA is TGCGCCAGCAGCAAATTGGGACAGAAGTCTAACTATGGCTACACCTTC.

This clonotype was recorded only once. Mismatch with germline at one junction end may stem from a read error. The chain is built from TRBV20-1 and TRBJ2-1; 7 bases fit TRBD2. The CDR3 spans 16 residues. Germline loops: CDR1 DFQATT, CDR2 SNEGSKA (reference sequence). The CDR3 DNA follows: TGCAGTGCAAGAGACCCTAGCGGAGGGGACTACAATGAGCAGTTCTTC. Protein sequence: CSARDPSGGDYNEQFF.

The V call is TRBV19, the J call TRBJ2-7; D not certain. V was trimmed by 0 bases and J by 2 bases, leaving 11 bases between them. The CDR3 length is 15 residues. The germline gives CDR1 LNHDA, CDR2 SQIVND (reference sequence). The chain's CDR3 is CASSIEGRYPYEQYF. Here the CDR3 DNA reads TGTGCCAGTAGTATAGAGGGCCGATACCCCTACGAGCAGTACTTC.

Comments on this clonotype: This could be a read error, since a much larger clone is one nucleotide away. Since no conserved phenylalanine or tryptophan closes the CDR3, a read error is the likely cause. The V gene is TRBV27, the J gene TRBJ2-7, with 9 bases that match TRBD1. CDR1 and CDR2 (germline): MNHEY, SMNVEV (reference sequence). Trimming took 6 bases from V and 1 from J; bases not matched to a gene: 7. This CDR3 has 15 amino acids. The CDR3 loop is CASSSSTGGSYEQYS. The CDR3 bases are TGTGCCAGCAGCTCCTCGACAGGGGGGTCCTACGAGCAGTACTCC.

The sample holds a few counts of this clonotype. This chain uses TRBV7-9 with TRBJ2-6; D remains unclear. Deletions cut 11 bases from V and 0 bases from J, with 14 bases between. The CDR3 consists of 15 residues. Germline V gene data show CDR1 as SEHNR and CDR2 as FQNEAQ (reference sequence). CDR3 DNA: TGTGCCCTAGGACCATTGAGCTCTGGGGCCAACGTCCTGACTTTC. As protein: CALGPLSSGANVLTF. The full variable domain, in which reference TRBV7-9 and TRBJ2-6 provide the parts outside the CDR3, is DTGVSQNPRHKITKRGQNVTFRCDPISEHNRLYWYRQTLGQGPEFLTYFQNEAQLEKSRLLSDRFSAERPKGSFSTLEIQRTEQGDSAMYLCALGPLSSGANVLTFGAGSRLTVL.

The rearrangement joins TRBV7-2 to TRBJ2-7; TRBD2 agrees at 8 bases. Germline V lookup: CDR1 SGHTA, CDR2 FQGNSA. CDR3 length: 17 residues. Trimming took 6 bases from V and 5 from J; bases not matched to a gene: 18. The CDR3 DNA reads as TGTGCCAGCAGGCCCAGCTCGAGCGGGAGAACGGCCCACGAGCAGTACTTC. Encoded protein: CASRPSSSGRTAHEQYF.

This clonotype showed up many times. The chain is built from TRBV7-2 and TRBJ1-1; D is undetermined. Between the trimmed V and J ends, which lost 1 base and 2 bases, there was a span of 8 bases. CDR3 length: 14 amino acids. Germline values: CDR1 SGHTA, CDR2 FQGNSA. The CDR3 sequence: CASSLGILNTEAFF. The CDR3 DNA reads TGTGCCAGCAGCTTAGGTATCCTAAACACTGAAGCTTTCTTT.

The chain uses TRBV11-2 and TRBJ2-2, with 9 bases lining up with TRBD2. The length of the CDR3 is 15 residues. J lost 7 bases, V lost 5 bases, and 8 bases had no gene match. The germline V gene encodes CDR1 SGHAT and CDR2 FQNNGV. The CDR3 is CASSGSTSGGGELFF. The CDR3 DNA is TGTGCCAGCAGCGGCTCGACTAGCGGCGGCGGGGAGCTGTTTTTT.

This clonotype has ten or more counts. V gene TRBV27 combines with J gene TRBJ2-3; 10 bases map to TRBD2. This CDR3 is built from 17 residues. V was clipped by 3 bases and J by 0 bases; unmatched bases: 6. Germline loops: CDR1 MNHEY, CDR2 SMNVEV (reference sequence). The CDR3 region is CASSFRTSGTSTDTQYF. The CDR3 coding sequence is TGTGCCAGCAGTTTCCGGACTAGCGGTACTAGCACAGATACGCAGTATTTT.

This clonotype was seen more than once but under ten times. The CDR3 nucleotides read TGTGCCAGCAGCAAAGGGACAGTTAGCACAGATACGCAGTATTTT. Protein: CASSKGTVSTDTQYF. The gene calls are TRBV6-1 and TRBJ2-3, with 7 bases fitting TRBD1. The CDR3 totals 15 residues. V shed 6 bases and J 0 bases; nucleotides not matched to a gene: 6. Germline V gene data show CDR1 as MNHNS and CDR2 as SASEGT.

This clonotype was observed once. The junction does not match germline at one end; this may be a read error. This chain uses TRBV7-9 with TRBJ2-1; TRBD2 agrees at 10 bases. This CDR3 spans 17 amino acids. Germline assignment: CDR1 SEHNR and CDR2 FQNEAQ (reference sequence). The DNA of the CDR3 is TGTGCCAGCAGCGCCCGAGCGGGAGGGTTCTCCTACAATGAGCAGTTATTC. Amino acid sequence: CASSARAGGFSYNEQLF.

The table lists this clonotype with a few counts. In DNA form, the CDR3 reads TGTGCCACTCAAGCGGGCCGCTCCTACAATGAGCAGTTCTTC. It yields the protein CATQAGRSYNEQFF. The rearrangement links TRBV28 to TRBJ2-1, with a possible D match to TRBD2 (6 bases). The CDR3 is made up of 14 amino acids. The germline V gene has CDR1 MDHEN and CDR2 SYDVKM. Trimming stripped 10 bases from V and 0 bases from J, with 13 bases between.

This clonotype was observed a few times. The chain recombines TRBV10-3 with TRBJ2-1, with D unclear. Per the germline V gene, CDR1 is ENHRY and CDR2 is SYGVKD. This CDR3 is 13 amino acids long. Trimming removed 0 bases from V and 6 bases from J, with 6 bases in between. The CDR3 nucleotides read TGTGCCATCAGTGAGTCATTAGCCAATGAGCAGTTCTTC. This codes for CAISESLANEQFF.

In the case of this clonotype: A single base separates this from a much larger clone, so it may be a read error. This chain links TRBV20-1 with TRBJ2-5, with 7 nucleotides matching TRBD2. The end of the DNA aligns better with TRBJ2-1, so the J call may be wrong. The CDR3 sequence is 11 residues long. The germline V gene has CDR1 DFQATT and CDR2 SNEGSKA (reference sequence). Written as DNA, the CDR3 is TGCAGTGCTCTACCAGCGGGATCCCAGTTCTTC. This codes for CSALPAGSQFF.

This clonotype was detected ten times or more. The V call is TRBV28, the J call TRBJ1-2; no clear D gene. This CDR3 contains 15 residues. Germline CDR1 reads MDHEN; CDR2 reads SYDVKM. The ends were cut back, 6 bases at V and 5 bases at J, with 19 bases in the middle. The chain's CDR3 is CASSSPPRTVYGYTF. CDR3 nucleotide sequence: TGTGCCAGCAGCTCCCCCCCCAGGACGGTGTATGGCTACACCTTC.

This clonotype was seen repeatedly, ten times or more. The chain is built from TRBV20-1 and TRBJ2-7, with 9 bases lining up with TRBD2. Germline CDR1 and CDR2: DFQATT and SNEGSKA (reference sequence). CDR3 length: 14 residues. J lost 2 bases, V lost 3 bases, and 5 bases had no gene match. The DNA of the CDR3 is TGCAGTGCTAGCCTTAGCGGGAGCGCCTACGAGCAGTACTTC. Its protein product is CSASLSGSAYEQYF.

A remark on this clonotype: A much larger clone differs from this one at a single base, so this may be a read error. The chain joins TRBV18 to TRBJ1-1; D ambiguous. This CDR3 spans 15 amino acids. From germline, CDR1 is KGHSH and CDR2 LQKENI. V gave up 5 bases and J gave up 2 bases, with 15 bases separating them. CDR3 residues: CASSDSLTPNTEAFF. The CDR3 DNA reads TGTGCCAGCTCAGATTCCTTGACACCAAACACTGAAGCTTTCTTT.

This clonotype was detected a few times. The chain uses TRBV4-1 and TRBJ2-7; weak D call: TRBD1 (6 bases). The length of the CDR3 is 17 residues. V lost 1 base, J lost 0 bases, and 16 bases lay in between. Germline CDR1 MGHRA, CDR2 YSYEKL. In DNA form, the CDR3 reads TGCGCCAGCAGCCAAGCCCCGCTCGACAGGAGCTCCTACGAGCAGTACTTC. Its protein product is CASSQAPLDRSSYEQYF.

This clonotype was observed many times. This rearrangement joins TRBV7-7 to TRBJ2-1, with 15 bases fitting TRBD2. Trimming took 5 bases from V and 10 from J; bases not matched to a gene: 12. The CDR3 covers 17 residues. From germline, CDR1 is SSHAT and CDR2 FNYEAQ (reference sequence). CDR3 in DNA: TGTGCCAGCAGCGATCCTCCAGGTGGACTAGCGGGAGGGGAGCAGTTCTTC. It translates to CASSDPPGGLAGGEQFF.

This clonotype has ten or more counts. The J gene is TRBJ2-1, the V gene TRBV7-9; maybe TRBD2 (6 bases). Germline CDR1 and CDR2: SEHNR and FQNEAQ (reference sequence). This CDR3 has 12 residues. The V gene lost 6 bases and the J gene lost 5 bases, with 8 bases spanning the gap. The CDR3 DNA follows: TGTGCCAGCAGGCGGACTAACAATGAGCAGTTCTTC. Translated: CASRRTNNEQFF. The full variable domain, with the rest looked up from reference TRBV7-9 and TRBJ2-1, is DTGVSQNPRHKITKRGQNVTFRCDPISEHNRLYWYRQTLGQGPEFLTYFQNEAQLEKSRLLSDRFSAERPKGSFSTLEIQRTEQGDSAMYLCASRRTNNEQFFGPGTRLTVL.

This clonotype was counted between two and nine times. The V and J genes are TRBV9 and TRBJ2-5, with a tentative D call TRBD2 (6 bases). V lost 0 bases to trimming and J lost 4 bases, with 16 bases between them. The germline V gene encodes CDR1 SGDLS and CDR2 YYNGEE. The CDR3 extends over 16 amino acids. The CDR3 DNA sequence: TGTGCCAGCAGCGTAGGCCCTGCGGAGGGTCCAGAGACCCAGTACTTC. Its protein is CASSVGPAEGPETQYF.

This clonotype came up many times. The rearrangement uses TRBV11-2 and TRBJ2-2, with D uncertain. The CDR3 loop spans 15 amino acids. Germline CDR1 and CDR2: SGHAT and FQNNGV. Trimming took 0 bases from V and 0 from J, leaving 5 bases between them. CDR3 in DNA: TGTGCCAGCAGCTTAGAGTACACGAACACCGGGGAGCTGTTTTTT. The encoded protein is CASSLEYTNTGELFF. Combining the CDR3 with reference TRBV11-2 and TRBJ2-2 gives the whole variable domain EAGVAQSPRYKIIEKRQSVAFWCNPISGHATLYWYQQILGQGPKLLIQFQNNGVVDDSQLPKDRFSAERLKGVDSTLKIQPAKLEDSAVYLCASSLEYTNTGELFFGEGSRLTVL.

This chain connects TRBV19 to TRBJ1-4; tentatively, D is TRBD1 (6 bases). With 9 bases removed from V and 3 bases from J, the gap between germline ends came to 14 bases. CDR3 size: 14 residues. Germline V gene data show CDR1 as LNHDA and CDR2 as SQIVND (reference sequence). The CDR3 reads CASLKGGPNEKLFF. CDR3 DNA sequence: TGTGCCAGCTTAAAGGGGGGCCCTAATGAAAAACTGTTTTTT.

This clonotype was detected many times. The genes are TRBV20-1 and TRBJ1-1, with 9 bases lining up with TRBD1. Germline CDR1 reads DFQATT; CDR2 reads SNEGSKA (reference sequence). The V segment lost 0 bases and the J segment 8 bases; nucleotides outside the gene matches: 4. CDR3 length: 13 residues. The CDR3 DNA reads as TGCAGTGCTAGAGAGACAGGGGGTTTAGAAGCTTTCTTT. Amino acid sequence: CSARETGGLEAFF.

This clonotype was seen a few times. The chain employs TRBV7-2 and TRBJ1-3; perhaps TRBD1 as D (5 bases). There are 17 residues in the CDR3. Trimming left V 5 bases short and J 0 bases short, with 17 bases between. Germline V gene data show CDR1 as SGHTA and CDR2 as FQGNSA. The CDR3 nucleotides are TGTGCCAGCAGCGTAGTTGCGACAGCACGCTCTGGAAACACCATATATTTT. The encoded protein is CASSVVATARSGNTIYF.